A selection of T cell receptor beta chains follows, all from one sample in a study of blood T cells in healthy people across ages. One entry per CDR3 protein, called by TCRdb with MiXCR from the 5' RACE reads. Counted here are approximately 1,700,000 distinct CDR3 sequences, around 40% occurring once; the ten biggest clones make up 20% to 25%. Sequencing was done on a sample of blood. The receptors come from a human donor in good health. The conserved cysteine and the conserved F or W are not part of the CDR3 here.

v_gene,CDR3aa
TRBV4-3,ASSPRQQRDGYT
TRBV12-3/TRBV12-4,ASRPGQGSTEAF
TRBV20-1,SASLGGRHSNQPQH
TRBV7-2,ASSLFPHTEAF
TRBV12-3/TRBV12-4,ASSPTGGDGAF
TRBV6-4,ASGTAVDYNEQF
TRBV24-1,ATSDPGTAPEQY
TRBV9,ASSPSPFRTGTRSSNEQF
TRBV5-4,ASSFSVAVGSTDTQY
TRBV5-5,ASRQTGAYNEQF
TRBV6-2/TRBV6-3,ASSYPLELQPVNTEAF